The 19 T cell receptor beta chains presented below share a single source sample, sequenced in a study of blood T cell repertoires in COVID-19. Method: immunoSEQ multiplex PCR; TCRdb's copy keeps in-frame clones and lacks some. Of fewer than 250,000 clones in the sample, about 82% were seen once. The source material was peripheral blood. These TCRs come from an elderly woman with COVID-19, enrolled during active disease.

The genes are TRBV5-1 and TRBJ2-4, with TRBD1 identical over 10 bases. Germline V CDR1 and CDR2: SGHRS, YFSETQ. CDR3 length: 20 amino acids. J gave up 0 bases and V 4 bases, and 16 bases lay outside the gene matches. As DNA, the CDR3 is TGCGCCAGCAGCCCCAAAACCGGGACAGGGGCTGGGGTAGCCAAAAACATTCAGTACTTC. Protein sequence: CASSPKTGTGAGVAKNIQYF.

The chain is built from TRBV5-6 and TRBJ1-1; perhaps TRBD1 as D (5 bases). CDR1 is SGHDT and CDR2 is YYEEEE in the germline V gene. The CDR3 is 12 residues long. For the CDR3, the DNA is TGTGCTACCTGGGGGGTTGGATCTTTGGCTTTCTTT. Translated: CATWGVGSLAFF.

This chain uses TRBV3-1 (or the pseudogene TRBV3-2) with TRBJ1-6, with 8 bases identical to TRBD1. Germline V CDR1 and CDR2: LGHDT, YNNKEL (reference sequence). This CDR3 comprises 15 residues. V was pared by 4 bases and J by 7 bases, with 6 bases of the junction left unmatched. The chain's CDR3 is CASSLGQGINSPLHF. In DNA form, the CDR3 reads TGTGCCAGCAGCCTCGGACAGGGAATAAATTCACCCCTCCACTTT.

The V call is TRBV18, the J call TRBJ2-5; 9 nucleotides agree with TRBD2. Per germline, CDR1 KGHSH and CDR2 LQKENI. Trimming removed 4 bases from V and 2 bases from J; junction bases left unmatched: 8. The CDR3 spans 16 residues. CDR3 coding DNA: TGTGCCAGCTCACTCATAGCTAGCGGGGATCAAGAGACCCAGTACTTC. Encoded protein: CASSLIASGDQETQYF.

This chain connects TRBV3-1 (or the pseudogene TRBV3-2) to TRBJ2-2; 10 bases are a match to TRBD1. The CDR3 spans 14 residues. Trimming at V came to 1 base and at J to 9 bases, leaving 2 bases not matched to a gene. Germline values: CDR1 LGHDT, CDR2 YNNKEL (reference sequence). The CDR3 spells CASSQGTGGRELFF. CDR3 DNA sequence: TGTGCCAGCAGCCAAGGGACAGGGGGGAGGGAGCTGTTTTTT.

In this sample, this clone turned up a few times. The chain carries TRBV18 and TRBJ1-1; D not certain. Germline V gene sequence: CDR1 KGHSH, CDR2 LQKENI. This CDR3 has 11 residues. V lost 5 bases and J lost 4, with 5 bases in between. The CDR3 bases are TGTGCCAGCTCATCGGTCACTGAAGCTTTCTTT. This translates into CASSSVTEAFF.

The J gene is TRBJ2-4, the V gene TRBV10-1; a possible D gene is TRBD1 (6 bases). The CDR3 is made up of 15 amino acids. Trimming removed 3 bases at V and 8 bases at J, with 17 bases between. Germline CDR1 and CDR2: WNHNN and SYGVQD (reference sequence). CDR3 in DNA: TGCGCCAGCAGTGACAGGGCCCGAAAGGGGGACATTCAGTACTTC. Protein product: CASSDRARKGDIQYF.

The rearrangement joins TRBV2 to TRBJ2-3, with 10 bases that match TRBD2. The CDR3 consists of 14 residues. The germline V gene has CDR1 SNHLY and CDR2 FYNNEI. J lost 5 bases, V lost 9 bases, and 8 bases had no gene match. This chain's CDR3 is CASVISGGIDTQYF. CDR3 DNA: TGTGCCAGTGTTATTAGCGGGGGGATAGATACGCAGTATTTT.

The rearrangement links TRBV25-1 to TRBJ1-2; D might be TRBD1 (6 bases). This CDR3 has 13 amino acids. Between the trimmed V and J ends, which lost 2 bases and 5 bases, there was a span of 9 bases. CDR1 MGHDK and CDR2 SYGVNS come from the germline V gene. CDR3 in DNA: TGTGCCAGCAGTGAAGGGGGCAGATATGGCTACACCTTC. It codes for CASSEGGRYGYTF.

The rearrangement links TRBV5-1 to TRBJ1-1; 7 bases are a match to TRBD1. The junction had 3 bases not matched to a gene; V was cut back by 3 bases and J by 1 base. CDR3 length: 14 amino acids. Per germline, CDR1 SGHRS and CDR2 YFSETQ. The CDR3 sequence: CASSWGQPNTEAFF. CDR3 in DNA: TGCGCCAGCAGCTGGGGACAGCCGAACACTGAAGCTTTCTTT. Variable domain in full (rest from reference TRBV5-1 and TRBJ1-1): KAGVTQTPRYLIKTRGQQVTLSCSPISGHRSVSWYQQTPGQGLQFLFEYFSETQRNKGNFPGRFSGRQFSNSRSEMNVSTLELGDSALYLCASSWGQPNTEAFFGQGTRLTVV.

The CDR3 protein is CASSKGGGDYGYTF. CDR3 sequence (DNA): TGTGCCAGCTCAAAGGGGGGGGGCGACTATGGCTACACCTTC. The chain joins TRBV3-1 (or the pseudogene TRBV3-2) to TRBJ1-2; D might be TRBD1 (6 bases). V lost 8 bases and J lost 3, with 16 bases in between. CDR3 size: 14 residues. The germline V gene has CDR1 LGHDT and CDR2 YNNKEL (reference sequence).

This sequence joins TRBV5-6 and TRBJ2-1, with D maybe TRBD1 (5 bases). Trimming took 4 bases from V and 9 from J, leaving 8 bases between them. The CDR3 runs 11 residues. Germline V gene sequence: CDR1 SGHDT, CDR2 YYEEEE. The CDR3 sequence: CASSQGFEQFF. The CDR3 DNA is TGTGCCAGCAGCCAGGGATTTGAGCAGTTCTTC.

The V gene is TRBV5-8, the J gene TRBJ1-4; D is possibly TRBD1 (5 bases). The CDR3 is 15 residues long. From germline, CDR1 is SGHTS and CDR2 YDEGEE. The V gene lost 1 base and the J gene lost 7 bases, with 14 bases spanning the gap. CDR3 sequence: CASSLRAGLLEKLFF. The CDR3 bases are TGTGCCAGCAGCTTGCGGGCAGGGTTGCTTGAAAAACTGTTTTTT.

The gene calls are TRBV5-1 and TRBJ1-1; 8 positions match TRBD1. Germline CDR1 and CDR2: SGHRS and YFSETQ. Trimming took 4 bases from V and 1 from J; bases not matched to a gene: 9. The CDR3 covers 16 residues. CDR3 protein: CASSPRQGISNTEAFF. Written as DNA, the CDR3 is TGCGCCAGCAGCCCCAGACAGGGGATTTCGAACACTGAAGCTTTCTTT.

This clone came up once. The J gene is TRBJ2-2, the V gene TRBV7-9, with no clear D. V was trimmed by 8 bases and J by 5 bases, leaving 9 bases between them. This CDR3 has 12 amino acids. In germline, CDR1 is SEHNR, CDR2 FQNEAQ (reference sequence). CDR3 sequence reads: CASGLGTGELFF. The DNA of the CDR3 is TGTGCCAGCGGGCTGGGTACCGGGGAGCTGTTTTTT.

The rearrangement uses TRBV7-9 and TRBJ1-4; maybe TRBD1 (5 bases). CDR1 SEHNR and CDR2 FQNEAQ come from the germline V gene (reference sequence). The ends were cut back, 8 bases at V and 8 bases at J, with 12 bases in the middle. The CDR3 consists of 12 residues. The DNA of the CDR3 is TGTGCCAGCTCCCAGGGTGGGGAAAAACTGTTTTTT. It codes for CASSQGGEKLFF.

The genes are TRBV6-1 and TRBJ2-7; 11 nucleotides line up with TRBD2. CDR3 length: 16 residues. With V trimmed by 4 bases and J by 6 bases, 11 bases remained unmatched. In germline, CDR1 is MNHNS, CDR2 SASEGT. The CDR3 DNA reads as TGTGCCAGCAGTGGCTCCCCACTAGCGGGGGTCGCCGAGCAGTACTTC. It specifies CASSGSPLAGVAEQYF.

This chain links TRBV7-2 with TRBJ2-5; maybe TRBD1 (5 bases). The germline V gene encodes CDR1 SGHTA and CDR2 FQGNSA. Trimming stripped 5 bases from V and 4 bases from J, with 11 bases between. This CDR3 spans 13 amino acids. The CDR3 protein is CASSRDSLETQYF. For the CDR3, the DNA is TGTGCCAGCAGCAGAGACAGCCTAGAGACCCAGTACTTC.

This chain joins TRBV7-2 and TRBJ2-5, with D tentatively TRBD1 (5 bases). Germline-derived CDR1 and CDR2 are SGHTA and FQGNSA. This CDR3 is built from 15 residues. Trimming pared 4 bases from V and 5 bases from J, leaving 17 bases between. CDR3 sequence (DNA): TGTGCCAGCAGCTCCCCTTTAAGGGGTCGGGAGACCCAGTACTTC. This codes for CASSSPLRGRETQYF.